Below, one T cell receptor (beta chain) is given with its context. Its antigen remains unidentified. The J segment lost 8 bases and the V segment lost 4 bases, leaving 4 bases of the junction unmatched. The CDR3 has 13 amino acids. Germline V gene data show CDR1 as MGHRA and CDR2 as YSYEKL. The record originates from a study of T cell repertoires in cytomegalovirus infection. Study overall: Well-studied HLA-B-restricted epitopes and recently identified HLA-C-restricted epitopes of CMV were both used in the study.

Study results and caveats: The ex vivo response was dominated by HLA-C-restricted CMV-specific TCR beta clonotypes.

TCRdb re-called the reads through MiXCR, storing one row per CDR3 protein. The sample has approximately 1,000,000 distinct CDR3 sequences, around 31% seen once. The sample here was cultured CD8+ T cells from PBMCs, taken from culture after CMV antigen stimulation. This clonotype was sampled from a human donor in good health (CMV status not recorded). Some clones in this sample may be carry-over from other donors' samples. This chain joins TRBV4-1 and TRBJ2-5, with TRBD1 matching over 10 bases. CDR3 DNA sequence: TGCGCCAGCAGCCCCGGGACAGGGGTTACCCAGTACTTC. This sequence encodes CASSPGTGVTQYF.